This T cell receptor (beta chain) was retrieved from a study of siplizumab effects on memory and regulatory T cells. General study points: The alloresponse seemed to draw substantially on naive T cells, which appeared more diverse than memory cells. Siplizumab led to significantly less abundant alloreactive sequences that could be traced back to unstimulated CD4+ memory cells.

Clones were read by immunoSEQ multiplex PCR, and TCRdb kept only the in-frame ones, dropping some. The sample shows about 100,000 clones, over 90% of them seen only once. Regarding this clone: As yet, its antigen is unknown.

This CDR3 is built from 17 residues. V shed 0 bases, J shed 3 bases, and the junction held 12 bases outside the gene matches. CDR1 and CDR2 from the germline V gene are SGHRS and YFSETQ. The sequence was collected from a human donor in good health. J is TRBJ2-7 and V is TRBV5-1, with 7 bases lining up with TRBD1. Sequenced input: non-Treg CD4+ T cells sorted from blood. The CDR3 region is CASSLARSRTGIYEQYF. CDR3 in DNA: TGCGCCAGCAGCTTGGCCCGTAGTCGGACAGGAATCTACGAGCAGTACTTC. Supplemented by reference TRBV5-1 and TRBJ2-7, the full variable domain reads KAGVTQTPRYLIKTRGQQVTLSCSPISGHRSVSWYQQTPGQGLQFLFEYFSETQRNKGNFPGRFSGRQFSNSRSEMNVSTLELGDSALYLCASSLARSRTGIYEQYFGPGTRLTVT.